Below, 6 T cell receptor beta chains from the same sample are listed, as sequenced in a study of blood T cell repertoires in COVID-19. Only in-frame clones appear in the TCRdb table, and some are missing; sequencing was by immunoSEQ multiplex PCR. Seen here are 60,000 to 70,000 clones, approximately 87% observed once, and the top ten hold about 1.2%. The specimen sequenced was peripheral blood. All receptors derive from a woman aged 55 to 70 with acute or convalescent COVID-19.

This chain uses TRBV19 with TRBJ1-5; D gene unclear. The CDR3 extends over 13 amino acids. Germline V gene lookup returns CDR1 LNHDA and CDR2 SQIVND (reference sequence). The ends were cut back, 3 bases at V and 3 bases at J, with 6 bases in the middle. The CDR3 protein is CASSMTLNQPQHF. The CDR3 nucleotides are TGTGCCAGTAGTATGACACTCAATCAGCCCCAGCATTTT.

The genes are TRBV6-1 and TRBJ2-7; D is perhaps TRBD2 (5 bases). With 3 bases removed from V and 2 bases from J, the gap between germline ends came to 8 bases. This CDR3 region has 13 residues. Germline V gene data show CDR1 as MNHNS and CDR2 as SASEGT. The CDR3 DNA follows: TGTGCCAGCAGTGAGGCAGCGGCCTACGAGCAGTACGTC. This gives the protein CASSEAAAYEQYV.

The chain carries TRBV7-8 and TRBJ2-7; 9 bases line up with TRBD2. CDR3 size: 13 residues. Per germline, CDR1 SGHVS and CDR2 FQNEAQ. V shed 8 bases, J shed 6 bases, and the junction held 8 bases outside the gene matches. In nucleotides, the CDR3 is TGTGCCAGCGCCTTTAGCGGGAGCGGCGAGCAGTACGTC. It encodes CASAFSGSGEQYV.

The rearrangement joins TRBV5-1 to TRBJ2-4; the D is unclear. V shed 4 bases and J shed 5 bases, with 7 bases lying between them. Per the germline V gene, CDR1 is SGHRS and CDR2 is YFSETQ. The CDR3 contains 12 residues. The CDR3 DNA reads TGCGCCAGCAGCCAGAACCAAAACATTCAGTACTTC. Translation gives CASSQNQNIQYF.

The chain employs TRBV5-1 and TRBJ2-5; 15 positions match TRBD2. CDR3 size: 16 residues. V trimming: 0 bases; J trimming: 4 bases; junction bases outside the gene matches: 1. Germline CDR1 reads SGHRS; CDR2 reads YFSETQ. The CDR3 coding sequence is TGCGCCAGCAGCTTGGGGGGACTAGCGGGAGGAGAGACCCAGTACTTC. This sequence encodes CASSLGGLAGGETQYF.

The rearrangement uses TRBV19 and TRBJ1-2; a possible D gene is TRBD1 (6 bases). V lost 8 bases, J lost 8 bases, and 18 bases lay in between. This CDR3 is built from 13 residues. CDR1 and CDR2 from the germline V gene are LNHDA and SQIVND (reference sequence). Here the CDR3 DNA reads TGTGCCAGTGGGGACCGGTGGGGGCTGGGCTACACCTTC. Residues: CASGDRWGLGYTF.